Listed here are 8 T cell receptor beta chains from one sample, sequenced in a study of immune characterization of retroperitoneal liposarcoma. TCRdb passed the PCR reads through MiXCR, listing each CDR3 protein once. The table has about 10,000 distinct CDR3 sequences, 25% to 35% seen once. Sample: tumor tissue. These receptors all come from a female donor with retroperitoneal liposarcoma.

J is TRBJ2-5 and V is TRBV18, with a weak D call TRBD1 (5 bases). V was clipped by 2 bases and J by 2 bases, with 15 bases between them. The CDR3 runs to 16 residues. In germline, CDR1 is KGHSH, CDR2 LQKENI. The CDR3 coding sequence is TGTGCCAGCTCACCAGAGCTTTTGACAGAGCAAGAGACCCAGTACTTC. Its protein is CASSPELLTEQETQYF.

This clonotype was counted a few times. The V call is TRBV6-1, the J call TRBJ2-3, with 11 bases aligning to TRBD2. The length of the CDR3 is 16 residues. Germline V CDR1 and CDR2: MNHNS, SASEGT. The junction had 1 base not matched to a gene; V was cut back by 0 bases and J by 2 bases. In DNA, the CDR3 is TGTGCCAGCAGTGAAGCTAGCGGGGGGGCCACAGATACGCAGTATTTT. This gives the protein CASSEASGGATDTQYF.

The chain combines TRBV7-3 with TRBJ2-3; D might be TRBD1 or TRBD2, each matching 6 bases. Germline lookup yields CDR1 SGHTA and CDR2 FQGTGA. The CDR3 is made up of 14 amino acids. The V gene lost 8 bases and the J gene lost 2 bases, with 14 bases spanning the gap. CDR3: CASSEGGFTDTQYF. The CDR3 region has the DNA TGTGCCAGCTCCGAGGGGGGATTCACAGATACGCAGTATTTT.

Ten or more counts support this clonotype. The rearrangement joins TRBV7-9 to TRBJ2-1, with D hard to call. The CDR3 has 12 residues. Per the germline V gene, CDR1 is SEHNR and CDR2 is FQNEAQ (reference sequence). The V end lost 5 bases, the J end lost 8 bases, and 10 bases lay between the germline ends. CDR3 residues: CASSTPDDEQFF. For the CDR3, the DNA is TGTGCCAGCAGCACCCCCGACGATGAGCAGTTCTTC.

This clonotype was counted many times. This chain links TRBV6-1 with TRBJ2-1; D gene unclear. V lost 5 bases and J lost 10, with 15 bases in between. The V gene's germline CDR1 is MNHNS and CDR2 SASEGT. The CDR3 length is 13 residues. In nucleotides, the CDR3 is TGTGCCAGCAGTCAAAACTCCCGCTACGAGCAGTTCTTC. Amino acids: CASSQNSRYEQFF.

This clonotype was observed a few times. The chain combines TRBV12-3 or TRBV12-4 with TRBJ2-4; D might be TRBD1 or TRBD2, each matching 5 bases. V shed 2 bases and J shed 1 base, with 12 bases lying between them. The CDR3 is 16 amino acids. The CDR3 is CASSLRGVGAKNIQYF. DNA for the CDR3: TGTGCCAGCAGTTTAAGAGGGGTTGGTGCCAAAAACATTCAGTACTTC.

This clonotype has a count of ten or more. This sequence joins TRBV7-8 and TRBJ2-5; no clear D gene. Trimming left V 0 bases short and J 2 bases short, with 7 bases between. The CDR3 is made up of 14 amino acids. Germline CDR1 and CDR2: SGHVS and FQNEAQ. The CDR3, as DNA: TGTGCCAGCAGCTTAGCGGTAGAACAAGAGACCCAGTACTTC. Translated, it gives CASSLAVEQETQYF.

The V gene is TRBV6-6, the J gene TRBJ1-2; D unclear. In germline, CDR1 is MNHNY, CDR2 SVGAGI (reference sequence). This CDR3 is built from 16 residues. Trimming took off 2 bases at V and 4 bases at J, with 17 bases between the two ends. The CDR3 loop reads CASSYDIVPSAYGYTF. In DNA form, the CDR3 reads TGTGCCAGCAGTTACGACATCGTTCCGAGCGCCTATGGCTACACCTTC.